This entry lists 8 T cell receptor beta chains sequenced from one sample in a study of Graves' ophthalmopathy and Graves' hyperthyroidism. Amplification targeted the TCR beta CDR3 regions, with RNA transcripts as the source material. RT-PCR with HTBI primers came first, then second-round multiplex PCR. TCRdb analysed the multiplex PCR reads with MiXCR anew, one entry per CDR3 protein. The sample lists some 350,000 distinct CDR3 sequences; roughly 17% were seen once. Sequenced: peripheral blood. Receptor source: an adult woman with stable Graves' hyperthyroidism.

This clonotype was recorded many times. The CDR3 DNA sequence: TGTGCCAGCAGTCTCCTGGACAGGCCGCCGGATGGCTACACCTTC. Residues: CASSLLDRPPDGYTF. The rearrangement joins TRBV6-1 to TRBJ1-2, with 7 bases fitting TRBD1. Germline V lookup: CDR1 MNHNS, CDR2 SASEGT. V trimming: 5 bases; J trimming: 6 bases; junction bases outside the gene matches: 12. CDR3 length: 15 amino acids.

This clonotype was observed many times. V and J are TRBV4-2 and TRBJ1-1; the match to TRBD1 covers 9 bases. The trim removed 2 bases at V and 1 base at J, leaving 2 bases unmatched. CDR3 length: 15 residues. Germline V gives CDR1 LGHNA, CDR2 YNFKEQ. The CDR3 spells CASSQPGQGNTEAFF. CDR3 coding DNA: TGTGCCAGCAGCCAACCGGGACAGGGGAACACTGAAGCTTTCTTT.

This clonotype has ten or more counts. The rearrangement uses TRBV28 and TRBJ1-1, with 7 bases that match TRBD1. This CDR3 is 14 amino acids long. V trimming: 7 bases; J trimming: 8 bases; junction bases outside the gene matches: 13. CDR1 is MDHEN, CDR2 SYDVKM, per germline. In DNA, the CDR3 is TGTGCCAGCACCCACGTCAAACAGGGGCTGGAAGCTTTCTTT. This encodes CASTHVKQGLEAFF.

This clonotype has at least ten counts. The V gene is TRBV6-2 or TRBV6-3, the J gene TRBJ2-1; D gene unclear. V was shortened by 0 bases and J by 4 bases, with 7 bases between the two germline ends. Germline CDR1 and CDR2: MNHEY and SVGEGT. This CDR3 spans 14 amino acids. The CDR3 protein is CASSYSSSYNEQFF. CDR3 in DNA: TGTGCCAGCAGTTACTCGAGCTCGTACAATGAGCAGTTCTTC.

This clonotype was counted many times. This chain uses TRBV28 with TRBJ2-7; D possibly corresponds to TRBD2 (6 bases). Germline CDR1 MDHEN, CDR2 SYDVKM. The length of the CDR3 is 14 residues. Trimming removed 10 bases at V and 4 bases at J, with 20 bases between. In DNA form, the CDR3 reads TGTGCCACCAAAGGCGAGGACTACCGTTACGAGCAGTACTTC. Translating gives CATKGEDYRYEQYF.

This clonotype was seen many times. The gene calls are TRBV6-2 or TRBV6-3 and TRBJ1-1; D remains ambiguous. This CDR3 spans 17 amino acids. Germline V gene data show CDR1 as MNHEY and CDR2 as SVGEGT. V was clipped by 2 bases and J by 3 bases, with 19 bases between them. Here the CDR3 reads CASSYVLVGAGYTEAFF. In DNA, the CDR3 is TGTGCCAGCAGTTACGTTTTGGTAGGTGCGGGGTACACTGAAGCTTTCTTT.

This clonotype was counted between two and nine times. The chain is built from TRBV13 and TRBJ1-1, with D hard to call. Germline CDR1 is PRHDT and CDR2 is FYEKMQ (reference sequence). Trimming shortened V by 8 bases and J by 5 bases, and 18 bases separated the two germline ends. The CDR3 is 14 residues long. This CDR3 is CASLGWGEGTEAFF. In DNA form, the CDR3 reads TGTGCCAGCTTAGGTTGGGGAGAAGGGACTGAAGCTTTCTTT. Full variable domain (rest looked up from reference TRBV13 and TRBJ1-1): AAGVIQSPRHLIKEKRETATLKCYPIPRHDTVYWYQQGPGQDPQFLISFYEKMQSDKGSIPDRFSAQQFSDYHSELNMSSLELGDSALYFCASLGWGEGTEAFFGQGTRLTVV.

This clonotype was found many times. This rearrangement joins TRBV12-3 or TRBV12-4 to TRBJ2-4, with 8 bases identical to TRBD1. Trimming at V came to 3 bases and at J to 4 bases, leaving 2 bases not matched to a gene. This CDR3 contains 14 residues. This CDR3 reads CASSLGTGKNIQYF. DNA for the CDR3: TGTGCCAGCAGTTTGGGGACAGGAAAAAACATTCAGTACTTC.